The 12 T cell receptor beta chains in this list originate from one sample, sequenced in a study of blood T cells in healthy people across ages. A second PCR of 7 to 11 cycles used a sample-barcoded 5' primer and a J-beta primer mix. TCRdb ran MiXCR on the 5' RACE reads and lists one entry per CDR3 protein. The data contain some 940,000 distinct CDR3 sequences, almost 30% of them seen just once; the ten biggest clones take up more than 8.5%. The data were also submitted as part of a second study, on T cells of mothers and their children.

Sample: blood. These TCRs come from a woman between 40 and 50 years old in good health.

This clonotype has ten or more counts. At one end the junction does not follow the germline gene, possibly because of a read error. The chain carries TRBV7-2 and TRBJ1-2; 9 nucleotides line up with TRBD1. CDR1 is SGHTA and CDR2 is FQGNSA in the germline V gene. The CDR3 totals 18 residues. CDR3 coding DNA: TGTGCCAGCACCTTACAGGGACAGGGAAGTTCGTTTTCCCGTGGCTACACCTTC. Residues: CASTLQGQGSSFSRGYTF. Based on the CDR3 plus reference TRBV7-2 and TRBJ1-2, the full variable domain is GAGVSQSPSNKVTEKGKDVELRCDPISGHTALYWYRQSLGQGLEFLIYFQGNSAPDKSGLPSDRFSAERTGGSVSTLTIQRTQQEDSAVYLCASTLQGQGSSFSRGYTFGSGTRLTVV.

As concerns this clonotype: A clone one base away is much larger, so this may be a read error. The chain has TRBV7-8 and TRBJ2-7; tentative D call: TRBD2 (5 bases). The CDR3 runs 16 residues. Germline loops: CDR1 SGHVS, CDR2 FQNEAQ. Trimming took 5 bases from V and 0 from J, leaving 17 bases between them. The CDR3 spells CASSLRPKRDSYEQYF. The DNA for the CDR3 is TGTGCCAGCAGCCTCCGCCCTAAGAGGGACTCCTACGAGCAGTACTTC.

CDR3 residues: CASRPTSGGSDTQYF. The CDR3 nucleotides are TGTGCCAGCAGACCAACTAGCGGGGGGTCAGATACGCAGTATTTT. This chain joins TRBV7-2 and TRBJ2-3; 12 bases fit TRBD2. The CDR3 runs to 15 residues. CDR1 SGHTA and CDR2 FQGNSA come from the germline V gene. J was trimmed by 4 bases and V by 6 bases; bases with no gene match: 5.

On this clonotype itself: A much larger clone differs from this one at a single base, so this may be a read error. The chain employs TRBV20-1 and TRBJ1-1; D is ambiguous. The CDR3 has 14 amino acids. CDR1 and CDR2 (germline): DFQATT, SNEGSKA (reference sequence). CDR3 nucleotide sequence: TGCAGTGCTAGAGCCCTGGGCCAAGGCACTGAAGTTTTCTTT. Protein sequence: CSARALGQGTEVFF.

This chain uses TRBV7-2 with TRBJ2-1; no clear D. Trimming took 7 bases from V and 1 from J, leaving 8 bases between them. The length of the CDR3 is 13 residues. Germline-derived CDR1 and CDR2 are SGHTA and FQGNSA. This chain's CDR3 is CASKGESYNEQFF. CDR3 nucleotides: TGTGCCAGCAAGGGCGAATCCTACAATGAGCAGTTCTTC.

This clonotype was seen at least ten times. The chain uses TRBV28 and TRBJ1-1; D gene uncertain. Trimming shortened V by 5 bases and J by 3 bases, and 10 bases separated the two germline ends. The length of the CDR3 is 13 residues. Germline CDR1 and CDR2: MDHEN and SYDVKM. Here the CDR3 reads CASSHFVDTEAFF. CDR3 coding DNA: TGTGCCAGCAGTCACTTCGTGGACACTGAAGCTTTCTTT.

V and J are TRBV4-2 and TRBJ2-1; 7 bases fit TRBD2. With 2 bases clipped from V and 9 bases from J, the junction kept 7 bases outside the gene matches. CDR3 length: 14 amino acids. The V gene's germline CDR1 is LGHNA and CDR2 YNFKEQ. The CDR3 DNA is TGTGCCAGCAGCCAACGGACTAGTTTGGGTGAGCAGTTCTTC. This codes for CASSQRTSLGEQFF.

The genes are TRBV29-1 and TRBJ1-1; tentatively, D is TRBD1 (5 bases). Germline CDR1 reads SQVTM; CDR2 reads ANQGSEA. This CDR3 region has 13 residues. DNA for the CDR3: TGCAGTCTCACGCAGTCCGAGGGGACTGAAGCTTTCTTT. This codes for CSLTQSEGTEAFF.

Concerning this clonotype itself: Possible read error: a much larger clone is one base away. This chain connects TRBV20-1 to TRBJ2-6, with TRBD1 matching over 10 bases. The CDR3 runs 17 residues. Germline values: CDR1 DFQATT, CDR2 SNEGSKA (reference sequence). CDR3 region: CSGIGDRGRSGVNVLTF. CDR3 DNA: TGCAGTGGTATAGGGGACAGGGGACGCTCTGGGGTCAACGTCCTGACTTTC.

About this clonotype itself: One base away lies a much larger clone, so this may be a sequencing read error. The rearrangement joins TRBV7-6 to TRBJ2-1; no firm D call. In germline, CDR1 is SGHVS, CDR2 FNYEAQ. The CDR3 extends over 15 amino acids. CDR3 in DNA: TGTGCCGGCAGCTTAGTCGGCCTGAGCTACAATGAGCAGTTCTTC. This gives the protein CAGSLVGLSYNEQFF.

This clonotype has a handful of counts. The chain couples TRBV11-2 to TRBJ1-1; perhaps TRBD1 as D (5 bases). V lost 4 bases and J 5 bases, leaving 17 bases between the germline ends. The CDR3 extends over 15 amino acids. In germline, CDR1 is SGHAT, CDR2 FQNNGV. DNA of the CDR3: TGTGCCAGCAGCTCCTTAGGCCCAGGGCAAACTGAAGCTTTCTTT. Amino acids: CASSSLGPGQTEAFF.

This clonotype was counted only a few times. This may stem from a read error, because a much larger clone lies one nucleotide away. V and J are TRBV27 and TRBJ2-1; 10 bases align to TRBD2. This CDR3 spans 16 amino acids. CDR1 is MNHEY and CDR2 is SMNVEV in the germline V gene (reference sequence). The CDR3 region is CAGSYRGSGGAHEQFF. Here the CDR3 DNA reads TGTGCCGGCAGTTACCGCGGGAGCGGGGGGGCTCATGAGCAGTTCTTC.